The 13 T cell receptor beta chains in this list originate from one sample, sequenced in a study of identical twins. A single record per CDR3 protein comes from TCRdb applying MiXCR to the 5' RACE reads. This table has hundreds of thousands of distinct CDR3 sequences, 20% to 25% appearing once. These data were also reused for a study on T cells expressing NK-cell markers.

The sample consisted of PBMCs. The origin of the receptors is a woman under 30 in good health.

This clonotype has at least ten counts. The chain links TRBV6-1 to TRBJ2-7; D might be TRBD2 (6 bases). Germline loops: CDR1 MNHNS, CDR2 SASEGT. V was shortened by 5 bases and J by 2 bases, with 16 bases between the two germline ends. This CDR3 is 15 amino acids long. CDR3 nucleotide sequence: TGTGCCAGCAGTCCGGAGGGCTTCTATCCCTACGAGCAGTACTTC. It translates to CASSPEGFYPYEQYF.

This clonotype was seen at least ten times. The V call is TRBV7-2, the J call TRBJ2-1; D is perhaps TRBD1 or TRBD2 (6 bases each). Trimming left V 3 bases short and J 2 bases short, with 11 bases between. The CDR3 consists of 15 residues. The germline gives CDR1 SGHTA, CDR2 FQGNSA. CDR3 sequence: CASSLRGAPYNEQFF. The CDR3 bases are TGTGCCAGCAGCTTGAGGGGGGCACCCTACAATGAGCAGTTCTTC.

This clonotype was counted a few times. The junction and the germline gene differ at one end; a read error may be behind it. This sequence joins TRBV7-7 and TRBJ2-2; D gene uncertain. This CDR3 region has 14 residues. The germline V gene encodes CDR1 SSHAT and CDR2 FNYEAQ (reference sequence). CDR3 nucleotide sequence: TGTGCTAGCAGCCCCTTCGCGAACACCGGGGAGCTGTTTTTT. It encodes CASSPFANTGELFF.

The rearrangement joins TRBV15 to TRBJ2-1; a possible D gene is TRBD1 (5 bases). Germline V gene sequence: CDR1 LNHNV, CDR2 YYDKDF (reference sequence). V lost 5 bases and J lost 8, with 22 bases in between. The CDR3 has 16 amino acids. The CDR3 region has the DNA TGTGCCACCAGCGGGATCACGCTAAGGGGAAATGATGAGCAGTTCTTC. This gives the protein CATSGITLRGNDEQFF.

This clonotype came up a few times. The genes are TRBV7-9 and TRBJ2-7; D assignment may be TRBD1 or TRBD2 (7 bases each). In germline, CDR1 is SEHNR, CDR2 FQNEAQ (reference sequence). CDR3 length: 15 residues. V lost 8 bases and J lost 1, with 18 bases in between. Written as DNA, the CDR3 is TGTGCCAGCGCCAGCGGGCAGGGGGGGTCCTACGAGCAGTACTTC. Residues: CASASGQGGSYEQYF.

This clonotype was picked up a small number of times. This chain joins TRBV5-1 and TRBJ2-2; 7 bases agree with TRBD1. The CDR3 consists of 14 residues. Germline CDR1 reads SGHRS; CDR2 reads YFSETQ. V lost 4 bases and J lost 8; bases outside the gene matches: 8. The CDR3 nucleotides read TGCGCCAGCAGCCGACAGGGTGATATAGGGGAGCTGTTTTTT. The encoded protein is CASSRQGDIGELFF.

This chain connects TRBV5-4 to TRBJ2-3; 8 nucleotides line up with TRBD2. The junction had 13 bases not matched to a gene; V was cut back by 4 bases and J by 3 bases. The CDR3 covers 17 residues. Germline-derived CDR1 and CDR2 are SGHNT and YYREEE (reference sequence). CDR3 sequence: CASSLDRGGPGTDTQYF. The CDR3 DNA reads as TGTGCCAGCAGCCTCGACCGCGGGGGGCCGGGAACAGATACGCAGTATTTT.

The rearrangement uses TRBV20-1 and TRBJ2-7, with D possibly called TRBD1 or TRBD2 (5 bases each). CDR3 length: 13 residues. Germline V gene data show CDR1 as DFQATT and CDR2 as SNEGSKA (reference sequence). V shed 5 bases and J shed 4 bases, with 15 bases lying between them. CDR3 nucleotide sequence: TGCAGTGCTGACCGGGACGGTCGATACGAGCAGTACTTC. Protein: CSADRDGRYEQYF.

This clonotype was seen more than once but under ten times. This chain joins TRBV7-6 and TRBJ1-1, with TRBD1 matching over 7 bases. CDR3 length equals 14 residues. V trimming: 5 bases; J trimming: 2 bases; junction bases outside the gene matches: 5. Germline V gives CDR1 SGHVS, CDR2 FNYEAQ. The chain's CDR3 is CASSMGQQNTEAFF. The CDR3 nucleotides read TGTGCCAGCAGCATGGGACAGCAAAACACTGAAGCTTTCTTT. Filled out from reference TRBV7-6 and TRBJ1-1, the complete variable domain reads GAGVSQSPRYKVTKRGQDVALRCDPISGHVSLYWYRQALGQGPEFLTYFNYEAQQDKSGLPNDRFSAERPEGSISTLTIQRTEQRDSAMYRCASSMGQQNTEAFFGQGTRLTVV.

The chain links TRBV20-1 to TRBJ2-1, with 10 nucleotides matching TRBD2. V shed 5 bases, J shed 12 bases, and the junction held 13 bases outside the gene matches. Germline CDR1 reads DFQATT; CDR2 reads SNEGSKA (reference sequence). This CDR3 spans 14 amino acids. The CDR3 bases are TGCAGTGCTCACTTTTCCGGGACTAGCGAGGGGCAGTTCTTC. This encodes CSAHFSGTSEGQFF.

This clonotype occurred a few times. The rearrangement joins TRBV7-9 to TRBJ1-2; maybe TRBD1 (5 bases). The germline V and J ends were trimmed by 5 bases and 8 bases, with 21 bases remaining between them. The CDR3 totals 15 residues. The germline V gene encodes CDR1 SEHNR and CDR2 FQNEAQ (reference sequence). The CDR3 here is CASSQYRLRGGGYTF. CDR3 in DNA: TGTGCCAGCAGCCAATACCGCTTACGGGGCGGCGGCTACACCTTC.

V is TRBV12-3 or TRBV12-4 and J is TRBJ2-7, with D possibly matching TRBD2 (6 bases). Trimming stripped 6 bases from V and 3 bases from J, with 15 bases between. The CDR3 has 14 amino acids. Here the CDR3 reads CASSDRDSFYEQYF. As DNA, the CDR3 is TGTGCCAGCAGCGATAGGGACTCATTCTACGAGCAGTACTTC.

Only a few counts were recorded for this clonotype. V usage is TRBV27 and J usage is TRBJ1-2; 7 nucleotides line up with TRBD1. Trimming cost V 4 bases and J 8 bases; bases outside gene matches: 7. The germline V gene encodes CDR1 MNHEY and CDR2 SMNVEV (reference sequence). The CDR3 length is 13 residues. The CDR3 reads CASSSQGLNGYTF. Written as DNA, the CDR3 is TGTGCCAGCAGTTCACAGGGGTTGAACGGCTACACCTTC.